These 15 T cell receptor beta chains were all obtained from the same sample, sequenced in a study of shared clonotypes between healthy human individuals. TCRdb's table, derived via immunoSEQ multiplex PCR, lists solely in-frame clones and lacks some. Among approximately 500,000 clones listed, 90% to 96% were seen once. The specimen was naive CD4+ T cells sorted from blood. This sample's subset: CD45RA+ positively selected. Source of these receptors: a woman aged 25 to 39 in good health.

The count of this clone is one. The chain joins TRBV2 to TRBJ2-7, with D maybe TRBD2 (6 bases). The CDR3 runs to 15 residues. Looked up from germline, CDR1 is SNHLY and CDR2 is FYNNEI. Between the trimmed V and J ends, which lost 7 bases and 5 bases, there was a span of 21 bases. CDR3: CASTPLAQKAHEQYF. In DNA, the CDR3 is TGTGCCAGCACACCACTAGCCCAGAAGGCCCACGAGCAGTACTTC.

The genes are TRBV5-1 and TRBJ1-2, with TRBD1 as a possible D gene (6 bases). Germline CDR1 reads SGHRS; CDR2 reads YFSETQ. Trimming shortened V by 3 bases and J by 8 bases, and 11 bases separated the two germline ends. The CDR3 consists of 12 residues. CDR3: CASSSQGWGYTF. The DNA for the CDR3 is TGCGCCAGCAGCTCACAGGGTTGGGGCTACACCTTC.

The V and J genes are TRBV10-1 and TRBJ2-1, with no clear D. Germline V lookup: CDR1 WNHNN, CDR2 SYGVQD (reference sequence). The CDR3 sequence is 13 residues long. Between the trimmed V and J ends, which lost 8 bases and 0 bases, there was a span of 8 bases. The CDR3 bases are TGCGCCAGCGGAGATACCTCCTACAATGAGCAGTTCTTC. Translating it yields CASGDTSYNEQFF.

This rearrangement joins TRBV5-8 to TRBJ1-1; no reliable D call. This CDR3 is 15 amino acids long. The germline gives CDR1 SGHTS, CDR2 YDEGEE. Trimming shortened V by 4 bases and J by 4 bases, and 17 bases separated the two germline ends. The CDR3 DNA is TGTGCCAGCAGCAAACGCCCACTAGAACCCACTGAAGCTTTCTTT. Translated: CASSKRPLEPTEAFF.

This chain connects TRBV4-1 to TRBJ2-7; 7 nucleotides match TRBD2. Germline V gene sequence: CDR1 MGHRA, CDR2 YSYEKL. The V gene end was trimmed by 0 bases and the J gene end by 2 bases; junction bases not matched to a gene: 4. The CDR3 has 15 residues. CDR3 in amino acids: CASSQDQAGAYEQYF. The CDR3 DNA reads TGCGCCAGCAGCCAAGATCAGGCGGGAGCCTACGAGCAGTACTTC.

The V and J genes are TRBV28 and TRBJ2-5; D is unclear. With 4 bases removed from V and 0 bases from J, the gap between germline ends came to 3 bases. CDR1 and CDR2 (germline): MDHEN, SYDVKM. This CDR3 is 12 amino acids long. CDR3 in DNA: TGTGCCAGCAGTTCAAACCAAGAGACCCAGTACTTC. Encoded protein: CASSSNQETQYF.

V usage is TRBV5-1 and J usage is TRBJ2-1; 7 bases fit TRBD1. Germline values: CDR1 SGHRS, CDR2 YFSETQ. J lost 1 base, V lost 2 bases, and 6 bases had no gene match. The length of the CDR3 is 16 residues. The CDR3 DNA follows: TGCGCCAGCAGCTTTTCGGGACAGTTGTCCTACAATGAGCAGTTCTTC. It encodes CASSFSGQLSYNEQFF.

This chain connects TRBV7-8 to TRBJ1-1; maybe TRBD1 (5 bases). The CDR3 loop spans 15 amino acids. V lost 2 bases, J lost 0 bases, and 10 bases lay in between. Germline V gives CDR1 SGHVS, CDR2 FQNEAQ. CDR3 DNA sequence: TGTGCCAGCAGCTTATCGACAGACATGAACACTGAAGCTTTCTTT. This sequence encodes CASSLSTDMNTEAFF.

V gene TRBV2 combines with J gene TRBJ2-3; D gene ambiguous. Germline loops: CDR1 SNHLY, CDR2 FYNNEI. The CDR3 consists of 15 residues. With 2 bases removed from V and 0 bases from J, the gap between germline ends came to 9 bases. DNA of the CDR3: TGTGCCAGCAGTGAATCGGTATGGAGCACAGATACGCAGTATTTT. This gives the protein CASSESVWSTDTQYF.

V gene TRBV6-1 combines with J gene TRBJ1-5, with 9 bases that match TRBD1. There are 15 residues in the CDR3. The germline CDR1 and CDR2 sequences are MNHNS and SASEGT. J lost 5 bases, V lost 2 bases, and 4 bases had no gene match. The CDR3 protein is CASSERGTGYQPQHF. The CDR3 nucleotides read TGTGCCAGCAGTGAACGGGGGACAGGGTATCAGCCCCAGCATTTT.

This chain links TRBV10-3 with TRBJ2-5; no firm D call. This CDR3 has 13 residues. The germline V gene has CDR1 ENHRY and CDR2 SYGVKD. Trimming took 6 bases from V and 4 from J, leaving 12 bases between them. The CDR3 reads CAISPSGRETQYF. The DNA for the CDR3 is TGTGCCATCAGCCCGTCGGGTCGAGAGACCCAGTACTTC.

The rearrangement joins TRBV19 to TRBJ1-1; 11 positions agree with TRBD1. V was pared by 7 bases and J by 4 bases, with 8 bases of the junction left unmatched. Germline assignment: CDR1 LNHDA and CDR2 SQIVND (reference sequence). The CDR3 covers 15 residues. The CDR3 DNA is TGTGCCAGTATCGCCGGGACAGGGGGTTTCACTGAAGCTTTCTTT. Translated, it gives CASIAGTGGFTEAFF.

The CDR3 DNA is TGTGCCAGCTCTGGGGCCACTGAAGCTTTCTTT. This codes for CASSGATEAFF. This sequence joins TRBV18 and TRBJ1-1, with a tentative D call TRBD1 (5 bases). CDR3 size: 11 residues. Trimming removed 6 bases from V and 4 bases from J, with 6 bases in between. Germline CDR1 KGHSH, CDR2 LQKENI.

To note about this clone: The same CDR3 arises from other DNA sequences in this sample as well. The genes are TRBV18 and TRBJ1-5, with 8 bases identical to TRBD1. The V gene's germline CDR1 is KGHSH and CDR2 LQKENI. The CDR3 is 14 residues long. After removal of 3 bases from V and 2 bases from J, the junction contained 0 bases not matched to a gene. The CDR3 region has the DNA TGTGCCAGCTCACCGACAGGGGGCAATCAGCCCCAGCATTTT. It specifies CASSPTGGNQPQHF.

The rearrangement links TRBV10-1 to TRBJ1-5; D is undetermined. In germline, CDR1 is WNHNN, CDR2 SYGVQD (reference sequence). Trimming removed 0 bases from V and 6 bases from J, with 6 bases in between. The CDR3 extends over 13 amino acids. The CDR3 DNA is TGCGCCAGCAGTGAGTCGGGATCTCAGCCCCAGCATTTT. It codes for CASSESGSQPQHF.